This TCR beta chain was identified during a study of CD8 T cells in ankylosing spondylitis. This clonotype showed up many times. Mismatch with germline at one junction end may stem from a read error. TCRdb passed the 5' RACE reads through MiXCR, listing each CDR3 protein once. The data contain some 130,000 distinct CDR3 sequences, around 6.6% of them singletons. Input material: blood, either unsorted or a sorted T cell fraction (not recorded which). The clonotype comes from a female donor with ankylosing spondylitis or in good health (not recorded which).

CDR3 region: CASSLALDRVDF. The CDR3 DNA sequence: TGTGCCAGCAGCTTAGCCCTGGACAGGGTTGACTTC. The V call is TRBV7-6, the J call TRBJ2-5; TRBD1 matches 8 bases. CDR1 and CDR2 from the germline V gene are SGHVS and FNYEAQ. CDR3 size: 12 residues.